The present entry profiles one T cell receptor beta chain with its context. This entry is derived from a study of T cell responses to AZD1222 COVID-19 vaccine. The CDR3 has 17 amino acids. Trimming removed 2 bases at V and 11 bases at J, with 22 bases between. Germline loops: CDR1 MNHNS, CDR2 SASEGT. Sequenced by immunoSEQ multiplex PCR; TCRdb stores in-frame clones only, minus some. Among 150,000 to 200,000 clones listed, approximately 93% were seen once. Second doses were pooled across both intervals (about 4 or about 12 weeks). The chain uses TRBV6-1 and TRBJ1-6; no firm D call. Sequenced here: peripheral blood, sampled 28 days after the second AZD1222 dose. This clonotype originated in an adult who received the AZD1222 COVID-19 vaccine. The CDR3 bases are TGTGCCAGCAGTGAATCGAGCTGGTCCACGAAGTATCCACCCCTCCACTTT. It yields the protein CASSESSWSTKYPPLHF.